Listed below are T cell receptor beta chains from one sample, sequenced in a study of blood T cell repertoires in COVID-19. TCRdb's table, derived via immunoSEQ multiplex PCR, lists solely in-frame clones and lacks some. Of tens of thousands of clones detected, 84% appear once; the ten largest clones hold about an eighth. Sequenced material: peripheral blood. These receptors were taken from a man aged 45 to 65 with COVID-19, enrolled during active disease. Both conserved end residues are part of each CDR3. A D gene is named only where the DNA matches it firmly. Not all rows give a size; the values are once, few, many and, for expanded clones, a class.

j_call v_call clone_size d_call cdr3_nt cdr3_aa
TRBJ2-3 TRBV4-1 few TRBD2 TGCGCCAGCAGCCAAGATTTATTTGGGTTAGCGCGGGGGGGGGCGCAGTATTTT CASSQDLFGLARGGAQYF
TRBJ2-2 TRBV18 NA TRBD1 TGTGCCAGCTCATCCGGGACAGGGGTCGCCACCGGGGAGCTGTTTTTT CASSSGTGVATGELFF
TRBJ1-4 TRBV5-1 once NA TGCGCCAGCAGATTGACGACAGACACTAATGAAAAACTGTTTTTT CASRLTTDTNEKLFF
TRBJ2-7 TRBV6-2/TRBV6-3 NA TRBD1 TGTGCCAGCAGTCCCACGACAGGGAGCTACGAGCAGTACTTC CASSPTTGSYEQYF
TRBJ2-1 TRBV9 NA TRBD2 TGTGCCAGCAACCGGGACTACTCCTACAATGAGCAGTTCTTC CASNRDYSYNEQFF
TRBJ2-3 TRBV2 NA NA TGTGCCAGCAGTCTCGCTACAGGGACGGGTACGCAGTATTTT CASSLATGTGTQYF
TRBJ1-2 TRBV15 NA TRBD1 TGTGCCACCAGCAGAGATCGGCAGGGGGAGCGCTACACCTTC CATSRDRQGERYTF
TRBJ1-1 TRBV5-4 NA TRBD1 TGTGCCAGCAGCTTCCGACAGGGGATCGAAGAAGCTTTCTTT CASSFRQGIEEAFF
TRBJ2-3 TRBV3-1/TRBV3-2 NA NA TGTGCCAGCAGCCAAGTATCAGATACGCAGTATTTT CASSQVSDTQYF
TRBJ2-3 TRBV29-1 NA TRBD1 TGCAGCGGCCGACAGGGGATCCTCACAGATACGCAGTATTTT CSGRQGILTDTQYF
TRBJ2-7 TRBV7-9 NA TRBD1 TGTGCCAGCAGCTTAGGTACAGGGGGCAACGAGCAGTACTTC CASSLGTGGNEQYF
TRBJ2-2 TRBV24-1 NA TRBD2 TGTGCCACCAGTCCGGGACTAGCGGGGGGTTTGCACGGGGAGCTGTTTTTT CATSPGLAGGLHGELFF
TRBJ1-4 TRBV19 NA TRBD1 TGTGCCAGTAGCCGGGACAGTTTAAGTGAAAAACTGTTTTTT CASSRDSLSEKLFF
TRBJ2-7 TRBV7-2 NA NA TGTGCCAGCAGCTCGACTGGTTACGAGCAGTACTTC CASSSTGYEQYF
TRBJ1-6 TRBV6-1 NA NA TGTGCCAGCAGTGAAAGGTTAGGGGGAAGTCAAAATTCACCCCTCCACTTT CASSERLGGSQNSPLHF
TRBJ1-6 TRBV18 NA TRBD1 TGTGCCAGCTCACAGACAGGGCAGGGTTCACCCCTCCACTTT CASSQTGQGSPLHF
TRBJ1-4 TRBV12-3/TRBV12-4 NA NA TGTGCCAGCAGTTTGCGGTTAGGAGAAAAACTGTTTTTT CASSLRLGEKLFF
TRBJ2-2 TRBV7-6 NA NA TGTGCCAGCAGCTCGGTTCCAGGTTTGACCGGGGAGCTGTTTTTT CASSSVPGLTGELFF
TRBJ2-3 TRBV29-1 once NA TGCAGCGTTGAAGATCAAGGGGCGGGGGATACGCAGTATTTT CSVEDQGAGDTQYF
TRBJ2-7 TRBV24-1 NA TRBD1 TGTGCCACCAGTGATTCCCAAGTTCCGGGACAGACCTACGAGCAGTACTTC CATSDSQVPGQTYEQYF
TRBJ1-2 TRBV30 NA NA TGTGCCTGGGGACCGGGGGGGGGCCATGGCTACACCTTC CAWGPGGGHGYTF
TRBJ2-7 TRBV19 NA NA TGTGCCAGCGCATCCGGTCCGACTGGAGAGCAGTACTTC CASASGPTGEQYF
TRBJ2-7 TRBV2 NA NA TGTGCCAGCAGCGATGACAACTACGAGCAGTACTTC CASSDDNYEQYF
TRBJ2-5 TRBV5-1 NA NA TGCGCCAGCAGCTCGGTCCGGGAGACCCAGTACTTC CASSSVRETQYF
TRBJ2-7 TRBV7-8 once NA TGTGCCAGCAGCGCCTACTACGAGCAGTACTTC CASSAYYEQYF
TRBJ2-7 TRBV5-1 NA TRBD1 TGCGCCAGCGGGTCGGGACAGGGGGGCTCCTACGAGCAGTACTTC CASGSGQGGSYEQYF
TRBJ1-5 TRBV6-5 NA TRBD1 TGTGCCAGCAGTAATGACAGGGACGGTCAGCCCCAGCATTTT CASSNDRDGQPQHF
TRBJ1-2 TRBV19 NA NA TGTGCCAGTAGTGGGCTGAACTATGGCTACACCTTC CASSGLNYGYTF
TRBJ1-2 TRBV28 once NA TGTGCCAGCAGTCCACAGACCGCTAACTATGGCTACACCTTC CASSPQTANYGYTF
TRBJ2-1 TRBV12-5 NA TRBD2 TGTGCTAGTGGTTTGGGGCTAGCGGGGGCCTACAATGAGCAGTTCTTC CASGLGLAGAYNEQFF
TRBJ2-5 TRBV30 NA NA TGTGCCTGGAGTTCAGGACTACACCCCAAAGAGACCCAGTACTTC CAWSSGLHPKETQYF
TRBJ2-2 TRBV3-1/TRBV3-2 NA TRBD1 TGTGCCAGCAGCCATAGACAGGGGAACACCGGGGAGCTGTTTTTT CASSHRQGNTGELFF
TRBJ2-1 TRBV5-8 NA TRBD1 TGTGCCAGCAGCACAGGACAGGGCACCGGGGATGAGCAGTTCTTC CASSTGQGTGDEQFF
TRBJ2-2 TRBV6-5 NA TRBD2 TGTGCCAGCAGTTACTGGACTAGCGGACTAACCGGGGAGCTGTTTTTT CASSYWTSGLTGELFF
TRBJ2-1 TRBV10-3 once NA TGTGCCATCAGTGGCGGTCTGGGGGGCAATGAGCAGTTCTTC CAISGGLGGNEQFF
TRBJ1-6 TRBV5-4 NA NA TGTGCCAGCACCCTGGGAGGGGGTTGGGGTAATTCACCCCTCCACTTT CASTLGGGWGNSPLHF
TRBJ1-5 TRBV5-6 NA NA TGTGCCAGCAGCTTGGGGACAAACAGGTTCCAGCCCCAGCATTTT CASSLGTNRFQPQHF
TRBJ2-5 TRBV18 NA NA TGTGCCAGCTCTCTCCAACAGGTGCGGAAACAAGAGACCCAGTACTTC CASSLQQVRKQETQYF
TRBJ2-5 TRBV9 NA TRBD2 TGTGCCAGCTCCCCGTGGGCGGGGGAAGAGACCCAGTACTTC CASSPWAGEETQYF
TRBJ1-2 TRBV2 NA NA TGTGCCAGCAGTGAGTGGGAGGATCAAGGCTACACCTTC CASSEWEDQGYTF
TRBJ2-7 TRBV5-5 NA NA TGTGCCAGCAGCTGGGACACGGACTCCTACGAGCAGTACTTC CASSWDTDSYEQYF
TRBJ1-6 TRBV27 NA NA TGTGCCAGCAGTTTATGGCAGGTCAATTCACCCCTCCACTTT CASSLWQVNSPLHF
TRBJ1-1 TRBV5-1 NA TRBD1 TGCGCCAGCAGCTTACAGGGGGCTGGGGACACTGAAGCTTTCTTT CASSLQGAGDTEAFF
TRBJ1-6 TRBV4-1 once NA TGCGCCAGCAGCCAAGAGTACAGGGTGGGGTCCTATAATTCACCCCTCCACTTT CASSQEYRVGSYNSPLHF
TRBJ2-1 TRBV5-1 NA TRBD1 TGCGCCAGCAGCGGCCGGGACAGGGGATACAATGAGCAGTTCTTC CASSGRDRGYNEQFF
TRBJ2-3 TRBV7-9 NA NA TGTGCCAGCACCCTAGGGGGTATCACAGATACGCAGTATTTT CASTLGGITDTQYF
TRBJ1-5 TRBV19 NA NA TGTGCCAGTAGTCCTGGACTGCTGAGTCAGCCCCAGCATTTT CASSPGLLSQPQHF
TRBJ2-7 TRBV29-1 NA TRBD1 TGCAGCGTTATGACAGGGGACATGAATACCTACGAGCAGTACTTC CSVMTGDMNTYEQYF
TRBJ2-5 TRBV19 NA TRBD2 TGTGCCAGTAGTATTCAAGGGACTAAAGAGACCCAGTACTTC CASSIQGTKETQYF
TRBJ2-1 TRBV27 NA TRBD2 TGTGCCAGCAGTTCCTACAGCGGGGGAGCCCAGTTCTTC CASSSYSGGAQFF
TRBJ1-5 TRBV30 NA NA TGTGCCTGGAGTACGTCGGACAGCTCCTTGGCAGGGCCCCAGCATTTT CAWSTSDSSLAGPQHF
TRBJ2-3 TRBV2 NA NA TGTGCCAGCAGTGAATTCGGTCAAAACACAGATACGCAGTATTTT CASSEFGQNTDTQYF
TRBJ2-3 TRBV2 NA TRBD2 TGTGCCAGCAGGGCGGGGGGGGCAGATACGCAGTATTTT CASRAGGADTQYF
TRBJ1-5 TRBV27 NA TRBD1 TGTGCCAGCAGAGGGACAGCGATTAGCAATCAGCCCCAGCATTTT CASRGTAISNQPQHF
TRBJ2-3 TRBV6-5 NA NA TGTGCCAGCAGTCAGACCGGGACAAACACAGATACGCAGTATTTT CASSQTGTNTDTQYF